This TCR beta chain was identified in a study of blood T cell repertoires in COVID-19. Across the study: Acute-phase and convalescent COVID-19 samples originated in the United States, Italy and Spain. The analysed material was cDNA or gDNA that came from T cells, B-cell-depleted T cells, or PBMCs.

How the authors handled the data: Scientists estimated how many nucleated cells there were by amplifying reference gene primers. The method was immunoSEQ multiplex PCR; TCRdb's version includes in-frame clones alone and lacks a portion of them. That table is the source of V, J and clone size, and D and trimming were worked out from the DNA. The repertoire consists of some 200,000 clones, with under 85% occurring once and the leading ten covering 9.8%. This CDR3 has 13 amino acids. V was pared by 8 bases and J by 2 bases, with 7 bases between. The specimen sequenced was peripheral blood. The rearrangement uses TRBV12-3 or TRBV12-4 and TRBJ2-6; D uncertain. This TCR came from a woman of 80 years or more with acute or convalescent COVID-19. CDR3 bases: TGTGCCAGCCGTTCTCCTGGGGCCAACGTCCTGACTTTC. It codes for CASRSPGANVLTF.